This T cell receptor beta chain was captured by sequencing in a study of cytomegalovirus exposure and HLA in healthy donors. Regarding the study as a whole: A link between a missense DCLRE1C variant and TCR beta V- and J-gene trimming emerged from a later analysis. Accurate HLA-A and HLA-B prediction from TCR beta sequences was reported for most subjects.

13 Jbeta primers and 60 Vbeta primers were used for the PCR. Here immunoSEQ multiplex PCR was the method, and the copy in TCRdb shows in-frame clones only, minus some. The profile shows over 120,000 clones, approximately 78% of them singletons. Worth noting for this clone: What it recognizes is unknown.

The CDR3 has 14 residues. V lost 6 bases, J lost 3 bases, and 8 bases stayed unmatched. Per the germline V gene, CDR1 is KGHSH and CDR2 is LQKENI. This clonotype was sampled from a woman between 18 and 30 years old in good health and CMV-seropositive. The rearrangement joins TRBV18 to TRBJ2-7; TRBD2 agrees at 7 bases. The sequencing input was PBMCs. The CDR3: CASSREAGNYEQYF. The CDR3 DNA reads as TGTGCCAGCTCCCGTGAAGCGGGGAACTACGAGCAGTACTTC.